Listed below are T cell receptor beta chains from one sample, sequenced in a study of CD8 T cells in ankylosing spondylitis. TCRdb redid the calling of the 5' RACE reads with MiXCR, one entry per CDR3 protein. Of about 340,000 distinct CDR3 sequences in the sample, roughly 22% were seen once. The specimen sequenced was blood, either unsorted or a sorted T cell fraction (not recorded which). The receptors come from a male donor with ankylosing spondylitis or in good health (not recorded which). Both conserved end residues are part of each CDR3. D genes are given only for firm matches. Expanded clones get a size class; other rows say once, few or many, or leave the size out.

>NA|TRBV12-3/TRBV12-4|few|TRBJ2-3
CASSFSSPDTQYF
>NA|TRBV27|NA|TRBJ2-7
CASSLIRGGYEQYF
>TRBD1|TRBV10-3|NA|TRBJ2-3
CAISEVQGTGGTDTQYF
>NA|TRBV2|NA|TRBJ2-1
CASSETFDEQFF
>NA|TRBV15|few|TRBJ1-3
CATSTEKHGEGNTIYF
>NA|TRBV27|NA|TRBJ2-7
CASSLFGGALSYEQYF
>NA|TRBV3-1|few|TRBJ2-5
CASSLLDRWETQYF
>NA|TRBV5-5|NA|TRBJ2-1
CASSFPSGRAEDDEQFF
>TRBD1|TRBV12-3/TRBV12-4|NA|TRBJ2-7
CASSREDRAGSYEQYF
>NA|TRBV9|NA|TRBJ2-7
CASSGTHSYEQYF
>NA|TRBV12-3/TRBV12-4|NA|TRBJ1-1
CASSLVINTEAFF
>NA|TRBV12-3/TRBV12-4|NA|TRBJ2-7
CASSYSRVYEQYF
>NA|TRBV12-3/TRBV12-4|few|TRBJ1-5
CASSLSWQGVQPQHF
>NA|TRBV24-1|NA|TRBJ2-5
CATGEDRETQHF
>NA|TRBV14|few|TRBJ2-1
CASSHTGPAYNEQFF
>NA|TRBV9|few|TRBJ1-3
CASSAYRDTYTIYF
>TRBD2|TRBV5-4|NA|TRBJ2-3
CASSLVGLAGDTDTQYF
>TRBD1|TRBV12-3/TRBV12-4|few|TRBJ2-4
CASSLHPDRAFLNIQYF
>NA|TRBV5-1|NA|TRBJ1-1
CASRHDTADTEAFF
>NA|TRBV7-9|NA|TRBJ2-1
CASSLVTDYNEQFF
>TRBD1|TRBV12-3/TRBV12-4|NA|TRBJ1-4
CASRRDRENEKLFF
>NA|TRBV29-1|few|TRBJ2-5
CSVEPGAEAYQETQYF
>NA|TRBV27|few|TRBJ2-5
CASSSSAPGAETQYF
>TRBD2|TRBV12-3/TRBV12-4|few|TRBJ2-3
CASSPLAAGGYTDTQYF
>NA|TRBV12-3/TRBV12-4|NA|TRBJ1-5
CASSDTVGQPQHF
>NA|TRBV29-1|NA|TRBJ2-5
CSVVQNQETQYF
>TRBD2|TRBV12-3/TRBV12-4|few|TRBJ2-3
CASSPPGLGTDTQYF
>NA|TRBV9|few|TRBJ1-3
CASSPSVNTIYF
>NA|TRBV12-3/TRBV12-4|NA|TRBJ1-2
CASSLPSGGYTF
>NA|TRBV6-1|few|TRBJ2-3
CASKGSGGLADTQYF